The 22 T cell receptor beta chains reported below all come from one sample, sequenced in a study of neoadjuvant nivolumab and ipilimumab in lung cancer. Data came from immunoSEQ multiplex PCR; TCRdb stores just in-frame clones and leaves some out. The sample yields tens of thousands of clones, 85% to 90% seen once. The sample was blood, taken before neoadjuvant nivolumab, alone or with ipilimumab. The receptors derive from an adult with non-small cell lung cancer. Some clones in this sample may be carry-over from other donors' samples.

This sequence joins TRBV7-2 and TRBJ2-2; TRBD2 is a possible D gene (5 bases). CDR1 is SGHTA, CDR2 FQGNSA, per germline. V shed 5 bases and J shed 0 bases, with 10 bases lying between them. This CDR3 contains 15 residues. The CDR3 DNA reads TGTGCCAGCAGCCCCGACTACACGAACACCGGGGAGCTGTTTTTT. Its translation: CASSPDYTNTGELFF.

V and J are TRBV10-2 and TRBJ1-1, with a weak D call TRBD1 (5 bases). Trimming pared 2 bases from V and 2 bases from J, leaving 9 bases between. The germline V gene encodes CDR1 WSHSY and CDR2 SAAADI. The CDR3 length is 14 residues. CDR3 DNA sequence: TGCGCCAGCAGTGAGGGGGGACCCAACACTGAAGCTTTCTTT. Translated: CASSEGGPNTEAFF.

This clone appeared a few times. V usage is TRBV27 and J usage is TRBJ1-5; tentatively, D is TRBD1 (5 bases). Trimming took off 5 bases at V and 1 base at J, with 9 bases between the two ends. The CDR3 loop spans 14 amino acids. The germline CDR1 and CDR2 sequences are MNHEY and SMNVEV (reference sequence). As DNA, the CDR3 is TGTGCCAGCAGTCACCGGGACAGCAATCAGCCCCAGCATTTT. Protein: CASSHRDSNQPQHF.

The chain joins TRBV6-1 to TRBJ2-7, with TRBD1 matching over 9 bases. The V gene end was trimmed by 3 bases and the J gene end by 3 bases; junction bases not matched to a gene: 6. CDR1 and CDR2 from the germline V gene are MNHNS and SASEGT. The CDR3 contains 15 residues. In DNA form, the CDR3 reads TGTGCCAGCAGTGACTCGGGACAGGGCTTCTACGAGCAGTACTTC. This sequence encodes CASSDSGQGFYEQYF.

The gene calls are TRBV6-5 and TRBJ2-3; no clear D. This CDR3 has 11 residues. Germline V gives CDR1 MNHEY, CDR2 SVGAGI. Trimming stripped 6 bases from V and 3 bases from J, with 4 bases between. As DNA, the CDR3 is TGTGCCAGCAGGGAGACAGATACGCAGTATTTT. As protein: CASRETDTQYF.

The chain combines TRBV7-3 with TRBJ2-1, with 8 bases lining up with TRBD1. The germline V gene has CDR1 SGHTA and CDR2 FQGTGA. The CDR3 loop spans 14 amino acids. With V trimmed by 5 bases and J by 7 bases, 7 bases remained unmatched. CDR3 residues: CASSPRQGYNEQFF. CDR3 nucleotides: TGTGCCAGCAGCCCCCGACAGGGGTATAATGAGCAGTTCTTC.

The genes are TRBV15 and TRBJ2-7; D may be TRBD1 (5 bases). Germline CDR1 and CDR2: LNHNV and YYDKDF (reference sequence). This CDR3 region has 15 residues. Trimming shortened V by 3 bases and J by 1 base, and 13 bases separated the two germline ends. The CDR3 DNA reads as TGTGCCACCAGCAGGGCCCAGGGTATTTCCTACGAGCAGTACTTC. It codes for CATSRAQGISYEQYF.

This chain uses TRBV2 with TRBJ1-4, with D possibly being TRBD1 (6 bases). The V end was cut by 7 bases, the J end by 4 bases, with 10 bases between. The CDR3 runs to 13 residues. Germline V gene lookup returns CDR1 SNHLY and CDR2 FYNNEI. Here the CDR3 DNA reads TGTGCCAGCAAGAGGGGGGGTAATGAAAAACTGTTTTTT. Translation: CASKRGGNEKLFF.

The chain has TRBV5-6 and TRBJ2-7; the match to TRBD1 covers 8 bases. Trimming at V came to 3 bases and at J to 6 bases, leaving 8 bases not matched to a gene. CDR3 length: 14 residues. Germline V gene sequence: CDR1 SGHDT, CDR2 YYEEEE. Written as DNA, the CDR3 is TGTGCCAGCAGCTCCTGGACAGGGTGGGGCGAGCAGTACTTC. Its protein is CASSSWTGWGEQYF.

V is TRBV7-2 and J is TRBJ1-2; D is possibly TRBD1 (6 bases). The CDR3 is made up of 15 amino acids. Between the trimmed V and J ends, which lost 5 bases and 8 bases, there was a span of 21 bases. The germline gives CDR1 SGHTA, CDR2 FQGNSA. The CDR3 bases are TGTGCCAGCAGCCCCCGACCCAGGGGAATAATGGGCTACACCTTC. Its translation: CASSPRPRGIMGYTF.

The CDR3, as DNA: TGTGCCAGTAGTGTGCACCTAGACAGGGCCTATGGCTACACCTTC. Residues: CASSVHLDRAYGYTF. The chain employs TRBV19 and TRBJ1-2; 7 nucleotides line up with TRBD1. CDR1 LNHDA and CDR2 SQIVND come from the germline V gene (reference sequence). The CDR3 is made up of 15 amino acids. Losses at the gene ends were 5 bases for V and 4 bases for J; bases not matched to a gene: 10.

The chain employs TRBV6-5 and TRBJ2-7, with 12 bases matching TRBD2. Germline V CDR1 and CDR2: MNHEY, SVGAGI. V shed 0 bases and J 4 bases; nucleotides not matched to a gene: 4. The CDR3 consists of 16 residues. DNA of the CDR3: TGTGCCAGCAGTTACTCATCGCTAGCGGGAGGGTACGAGCAGTACTTC. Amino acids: CASSYSSLAGGYEQYF.

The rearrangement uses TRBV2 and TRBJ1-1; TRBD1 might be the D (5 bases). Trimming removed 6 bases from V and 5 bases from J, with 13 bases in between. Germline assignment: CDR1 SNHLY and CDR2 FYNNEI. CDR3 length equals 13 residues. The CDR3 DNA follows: TGTGCCAGCAGGGGGGGACTTCCGACTGAAGCTTTCTTT. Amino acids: CASRGGLPTEAFF. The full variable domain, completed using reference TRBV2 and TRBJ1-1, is EPEVTQTPSHQVTQMGQEVILRCVPISNHLYFYWYRQILGQKVEFLVSFYNNEISEKSEIFDDQFSVERPDGSNFTLKIRSTKLEDSAMYFCASRGGLPTEAFFGQGTRLTVV.

The chain's CDR3 is CASSLQTSGSEQYF. The CDR3 nucleotides read TGTGCCAGCAGCTTACAAACTAGCGGGAGTGAGCAGTACTTC. The chain couples TRBV11-2 to TRBJ2-7; 11 bases align to TRBD2. The CDR3 has 14 residues. Germline trimming cut 2 bases from V and 7 bases from J; bases unmatched to any gene: 4. Germline values: CDR1 SGHAT, CDR2 FQNNGV. Full variable domain (outside the CDR3, taken from reference TRBV11-2 and TRBJ2-7): EAGVAQSPRYKIIEKRQSVAFWCNPISGHATLYWYQQILGQGPKLLIQFQNNGVVDDSQLPKDRFSAERLKGVDSTLKIQPAKLEDSAVYLCASSLQTSGSEQYFGPGTRLTVT.

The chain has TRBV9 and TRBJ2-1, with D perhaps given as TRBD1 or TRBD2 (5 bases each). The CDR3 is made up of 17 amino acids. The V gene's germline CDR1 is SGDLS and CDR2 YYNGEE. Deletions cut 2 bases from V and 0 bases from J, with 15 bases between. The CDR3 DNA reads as TGTGCCAGCAGCGTTGGGACCTCAGACAGCTCCTACAATGAGCAGTTCTTC. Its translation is CASSVGTSDSSYNEQFF.

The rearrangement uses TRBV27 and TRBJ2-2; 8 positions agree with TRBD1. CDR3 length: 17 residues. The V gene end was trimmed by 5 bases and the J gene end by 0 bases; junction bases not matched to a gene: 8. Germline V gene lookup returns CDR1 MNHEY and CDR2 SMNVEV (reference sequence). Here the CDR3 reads CASSQGRGRSNTGELFF. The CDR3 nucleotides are TGTGCCAGCAGTCAAGGCAGGGGGCGGTCGAACACCGGGGAGCTGTTTTTT.

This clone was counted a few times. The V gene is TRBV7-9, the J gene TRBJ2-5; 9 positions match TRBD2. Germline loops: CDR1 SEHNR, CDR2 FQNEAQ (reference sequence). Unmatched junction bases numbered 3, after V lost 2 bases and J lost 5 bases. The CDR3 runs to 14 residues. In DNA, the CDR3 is TGTGCCAGCAGCTTAAGAACTAGCGGGGAGACCCAGTACTTC. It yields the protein CASSLRTSGETQYF.

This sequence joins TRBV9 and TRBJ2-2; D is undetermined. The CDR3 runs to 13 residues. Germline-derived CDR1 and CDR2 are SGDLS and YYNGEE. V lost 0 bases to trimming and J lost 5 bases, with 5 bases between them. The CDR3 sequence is CASSVDWTGELFF. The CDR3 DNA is TGTGCCAGCAGCGTAGATTGGACCGGGGAGCTGTTTTTT.

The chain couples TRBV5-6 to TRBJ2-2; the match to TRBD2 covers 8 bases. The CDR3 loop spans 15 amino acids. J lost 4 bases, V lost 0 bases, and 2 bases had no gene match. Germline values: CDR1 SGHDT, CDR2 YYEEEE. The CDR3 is CASSLGLAFTGELFF. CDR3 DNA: TGTGCCAGCAGCTTGGGACTAGCGTTCACCGGGGAGCTGTTTTTT.

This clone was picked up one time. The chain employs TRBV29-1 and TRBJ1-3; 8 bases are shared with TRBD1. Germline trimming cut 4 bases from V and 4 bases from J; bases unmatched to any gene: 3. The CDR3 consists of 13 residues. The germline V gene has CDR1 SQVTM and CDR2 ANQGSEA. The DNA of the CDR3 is TGCAGCGTTGTCCGGGACAGGGGAAACACCATATATTTT. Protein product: CSVVRDRGNTIYF.

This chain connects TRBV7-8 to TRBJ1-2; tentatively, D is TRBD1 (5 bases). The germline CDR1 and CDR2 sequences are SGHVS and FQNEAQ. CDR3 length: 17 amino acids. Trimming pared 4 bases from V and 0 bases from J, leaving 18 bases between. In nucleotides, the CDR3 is TGTGCCAGCAGCTCGAGCAAGGGGACGGCCGCTAACTATGGCTACACCTTC. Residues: CASSSSKGTAANYGYTF.

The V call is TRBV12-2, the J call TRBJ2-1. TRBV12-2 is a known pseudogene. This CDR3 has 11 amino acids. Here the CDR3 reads CASRRVNEQFF. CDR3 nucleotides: TGTGCAAGTCGTAGGGTCAATGAGCAGTTCTTC.